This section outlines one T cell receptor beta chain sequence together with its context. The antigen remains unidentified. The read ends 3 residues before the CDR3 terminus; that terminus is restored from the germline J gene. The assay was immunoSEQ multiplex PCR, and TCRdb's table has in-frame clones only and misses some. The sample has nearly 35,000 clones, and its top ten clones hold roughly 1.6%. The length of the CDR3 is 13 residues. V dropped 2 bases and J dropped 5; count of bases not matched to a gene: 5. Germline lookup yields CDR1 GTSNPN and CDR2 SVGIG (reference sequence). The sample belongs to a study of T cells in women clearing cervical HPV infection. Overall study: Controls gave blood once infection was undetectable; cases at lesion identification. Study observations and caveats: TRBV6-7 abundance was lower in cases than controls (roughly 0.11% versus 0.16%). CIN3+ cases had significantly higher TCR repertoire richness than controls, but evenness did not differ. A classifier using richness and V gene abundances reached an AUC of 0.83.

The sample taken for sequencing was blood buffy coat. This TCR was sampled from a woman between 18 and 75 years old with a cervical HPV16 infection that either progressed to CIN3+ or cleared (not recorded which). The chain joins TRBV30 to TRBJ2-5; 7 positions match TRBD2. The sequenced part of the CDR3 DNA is TGTGCCTGGAGTATACTAGCGAGCGAGACC. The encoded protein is CAWSILASET. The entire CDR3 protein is CAWSILASETQYF.